A single T cell receptor beta chain is shown here with its context. Unique molecular identifiers featured in how the TCRbeta library was prepared. One entry per CDR3 protein, called by TCRdb with MiXCR from the PCR reads. The top ten hold about 3.1% of the sample, which has some 550,000 distinct CDR3 sequences, about 17% seen once. This sample is drawn from a study of T-cell reconstitution after alpha-beta-depleted transplantation in children. The length of the CDR3 is 16 residues. V gave up 5 bases and J gave up 5 bases; unmatched junction bases: 9. Germline loops: CDR1 KGHDR, CDR2 SFDVKD. The chain is built from TRBV24-1 and TRBJ2-7, with TRBD2 matching over 12 bases. The sequencing used PBMCs from the stem cell graft donor, collected from the stem cell graft. The receptor was derived from a human donor who donated a stem cell graft to a child with acute lymphoblastic leukemia. The DNA of the CDR3 is TGTGCCACCAGTGGGCTAGCGGGAGGGCCTGAGGACGAGCAGTACTTC. This codes for CATSGLAGGPEDEQYF.